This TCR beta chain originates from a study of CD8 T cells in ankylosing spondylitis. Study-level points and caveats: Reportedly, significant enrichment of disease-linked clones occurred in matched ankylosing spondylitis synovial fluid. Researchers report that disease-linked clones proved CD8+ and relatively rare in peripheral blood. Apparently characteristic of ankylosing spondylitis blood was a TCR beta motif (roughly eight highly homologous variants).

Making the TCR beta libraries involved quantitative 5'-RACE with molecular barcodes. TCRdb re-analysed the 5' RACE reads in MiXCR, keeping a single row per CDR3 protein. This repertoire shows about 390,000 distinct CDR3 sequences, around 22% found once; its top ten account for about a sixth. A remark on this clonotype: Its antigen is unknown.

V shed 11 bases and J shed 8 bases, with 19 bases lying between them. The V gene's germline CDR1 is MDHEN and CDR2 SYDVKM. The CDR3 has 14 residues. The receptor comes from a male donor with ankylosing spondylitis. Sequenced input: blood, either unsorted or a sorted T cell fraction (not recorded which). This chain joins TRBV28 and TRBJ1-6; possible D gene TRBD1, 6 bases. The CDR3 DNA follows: TGTGCCGCCGTGGACGGGGGCGCTTATTCACCCCTCCACTTT. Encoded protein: CAAVDGGAYSPLHF.